This record looks at one T cell receptor (beta chain) sequence and its context. Its antigen is not known. This sample is part of a study of cytomegalovirus exposure and HLA in healthy donors. Whole-study results and caveats: Exclusion as indistinguishable affected some V segments, including TRBV6-2 and TRBV6-3.

The CDR3 extends over 14 amino acids. V gave up 1 base and J gave up 1 base, with 6 bases separating them. Looked up from germline, CDR1 is MNHEY and CDR2 is SMNVEV (reference sequence). Amplification used 60 Vbeta primers and 13 Jbeta primers. Profiling relied on immunoSEQ multiplex PCR, and the TCRdb table lists in-frame clones only, not all of them. The sample has 100,000 to 150,000 clones; about 74% are singletons. This chain connects TRBV27 to TRBJ2-3; D is unclear. Sequences were obtained from PBMCs. The receptor comes from a woman in her forties or fifties in good health and CMV-seropositive. CDR3 nucleotides: TGTGCCAGCAGTTTATATCCTGGCACAGATACGCAGTATTTT. Its translation: CASSLYPGTDTQYF.